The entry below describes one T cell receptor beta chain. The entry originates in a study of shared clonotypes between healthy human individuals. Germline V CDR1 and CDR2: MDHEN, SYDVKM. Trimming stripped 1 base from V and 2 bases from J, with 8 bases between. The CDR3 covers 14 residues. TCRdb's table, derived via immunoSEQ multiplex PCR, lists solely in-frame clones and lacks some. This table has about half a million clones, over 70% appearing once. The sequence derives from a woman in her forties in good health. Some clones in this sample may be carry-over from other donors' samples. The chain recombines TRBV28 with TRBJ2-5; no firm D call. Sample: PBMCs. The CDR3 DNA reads TGTGCCAGCAGTTTATCAGCAGGACAAGAGACCCAGTACTTC. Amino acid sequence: CASSLSAGQETQYF.